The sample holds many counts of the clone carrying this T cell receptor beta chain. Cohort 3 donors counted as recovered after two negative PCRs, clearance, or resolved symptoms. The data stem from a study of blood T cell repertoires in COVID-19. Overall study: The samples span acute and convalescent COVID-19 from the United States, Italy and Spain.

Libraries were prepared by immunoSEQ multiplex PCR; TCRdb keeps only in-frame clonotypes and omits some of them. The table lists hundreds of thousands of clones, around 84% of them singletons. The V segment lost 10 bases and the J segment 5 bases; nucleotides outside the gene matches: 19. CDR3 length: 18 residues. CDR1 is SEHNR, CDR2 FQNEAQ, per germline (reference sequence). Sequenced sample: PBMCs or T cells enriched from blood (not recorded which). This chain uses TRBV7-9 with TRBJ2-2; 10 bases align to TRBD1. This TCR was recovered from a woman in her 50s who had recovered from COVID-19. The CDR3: CAKSPSLLDRGDTGELFF. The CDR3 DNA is TGTGCCAAATCCCCCTCTCTTCTGGACAGGGGGGATACCGGGGAGCTGTTTTTT. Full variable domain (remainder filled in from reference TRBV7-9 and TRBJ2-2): DTGVSQNPRHKITKRGQNVTFRCDPISEHNRLYWYRQTLGQGPEFLTYFQNEAQLEKSRLLSDRFSAERPKGSFSTLEIQRTEQGDSAMYLCAKSPSLLDRGDTGELFFGEGSRLTVL.